Following are 7 T cell receptor beta chains from one sample sequenced in a study of PD-1 blockade in classical Hodgkin lymphoma. TCRdb keeps only in-frame clones here, not all; method: immunoSEQ multiplex PCR. Among over 60,000 clones listed, about 64% were seen once. Brentuximab vedotin exposure varied, and every patient relapsed after autologous stem cell transplantation. This sample comprised peripheral blood mononuclear cells (PBMCs), obtained before the second cycle of nivolumab. Receptors originate from a human donor with classical Hodgkin lymphoma.

The J gene is TRBJ1-2, the V gene TRBV27, with 9 bases lining up with TRBD1. V shed 6 bases, J shed 3 bases, and the junction held 5 bases outside the gene matches. The CDR3 runs 14 residues. The germline gives CDR1 MNHEY, CDR2 SMNVEV (reference sequence). The CDR3 DNA reads TGTGCCAGCAGCACAAGACAGGGGGACTATGGCTACACCTTC. Amino acids: CASSTRQGDYGYTF.

The chain is built from TRBV2 and TRBJ1-1, with D hard to call. The CDR3 extends over 14 amino acids. CDR1 and CDR2 (germline): SNHLY, FYNNEI. Trimming stripped 7 bases from V and 6 bases from J, with 18 bases between. The CDR3 here is CASIVTGIGAEAFF. The CDR3 DNA sequence: TGTGCCAGCATAGTGACGGGGATTGGAGCTGAAGCTTTCTTT.

This clone was seen only a few times. The V and J genes are TRBV5-8 and TRBJ2-3; D tentatively fits TRBD1 or TRBD2 (5 bases each). The CDR3 covers 16 residues. V shed 0 bases and J shed 2 bases, with 13 bases lying between them. Germline loops: CDR1 SGHTS, CDR2 YDEGEE. The CDR3 coding sequence is TGTGCCAGCAGCTTGGCCTGGGGGACGAACACAGATACGCAGTATTTT. It encodes CASSLAWGTNTDTQYF.

The chain uses TRBV2 and TRBJ1-4; the D is unclear. CDR1 is SNHLY and CDR2 is FYNNEI in the germline V gene. This CDR3 has 14 residues. V lost 1 base, J lost 9 bases, and 12 bases lay in between. The DNA for the CDR3 is TGTGCCAGCAGTGAAGTAAGGACCTCCCAAAAACTGTTTTTT. It is translated as CASSEVRTSQKLFF.

About this clone itself: Other DNA sequences from this sample encode an identical CDR3 as well. V gene TRBV7-9 combines with J gene TRBJ2-1; possible D gene TRBD1, 5 bases. CDR1 is SEHNR, CDR2 FQNEAQ, per germline (reference sequence). CDR3 length: 12 residues. V was trimmed by 5 bases and J by 7 bases, leaving 9 bases between them. The CDR3 reads CASSPPGNEQFF. The CDR3 DNA reads TGTGCCAGCAGCCCCCCAGGGAATGAGCAGTTCTTC.

The V call is TRBV9, the J call TRBJ2-7; possible D gene TRBD2, 5 bases. Between the trimmed V and J ends, which lost 4 bases and 7 bases, there was a span of 12 bases. CDR1 SGDLS and CDR2 YYNGEE come from the germline V gene. The CDR3 has 12 residues. The CDR3: CASSTHSGEQYF. The CDR3, as DNA: TGTGCCAGCAGCACCCACTCGGGGGAGCAGTACTTC.

V gene TRBV19 combines with J gene TRBJ2-7, with 7 bases matching TRBD1. The germline V gene encodes CDR1 LNHDA and CDR2 SQIVND (reference sequence). The trim removed 8 bases at V and 0 bases at J, leaving 7 bases unmatched. This CDR3 spans 14 amino acids. CDR3 DNA: TGTGCCAGTCGAAAAGGGGGCGGCTCCTACGAGCAGTACTTC. This encodes CASRKGGGSYEQYF.